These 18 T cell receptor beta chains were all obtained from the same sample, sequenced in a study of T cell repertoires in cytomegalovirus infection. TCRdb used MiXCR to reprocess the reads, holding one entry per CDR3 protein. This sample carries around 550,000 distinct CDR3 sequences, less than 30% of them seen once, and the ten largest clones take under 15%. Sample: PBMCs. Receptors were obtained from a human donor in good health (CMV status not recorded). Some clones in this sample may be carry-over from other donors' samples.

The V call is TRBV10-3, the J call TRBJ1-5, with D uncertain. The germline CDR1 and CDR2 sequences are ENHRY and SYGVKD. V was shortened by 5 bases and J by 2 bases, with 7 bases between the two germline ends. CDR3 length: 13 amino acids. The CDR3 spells CAISNQGNQPQHF. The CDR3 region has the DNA TGTGCCATCAGTAACCAGGGCAATCAGCCCCAGCATTTT.

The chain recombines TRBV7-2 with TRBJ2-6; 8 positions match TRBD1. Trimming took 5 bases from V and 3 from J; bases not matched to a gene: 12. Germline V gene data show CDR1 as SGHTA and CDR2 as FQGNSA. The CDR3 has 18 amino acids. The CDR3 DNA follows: TGTGCCAGCAGCCCCCGCCGACAGGGGATGGTTGGGGCCAACGTCCTGACTTTC. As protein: CASSPRRQGMVGANVLTF.

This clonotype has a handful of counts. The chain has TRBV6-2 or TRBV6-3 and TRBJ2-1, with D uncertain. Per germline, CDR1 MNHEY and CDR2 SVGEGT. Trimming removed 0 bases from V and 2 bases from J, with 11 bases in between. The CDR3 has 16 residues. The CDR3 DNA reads TGTGCCAGCAGTTACTCGGTCTCTGCTCCCTACAATGAGCAGTTCTTC. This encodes CASSYSVSAPYNEQFF.

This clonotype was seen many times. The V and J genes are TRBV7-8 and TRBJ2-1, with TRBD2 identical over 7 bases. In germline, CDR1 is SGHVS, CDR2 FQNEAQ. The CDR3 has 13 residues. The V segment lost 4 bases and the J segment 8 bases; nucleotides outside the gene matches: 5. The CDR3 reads CASSSRTRDEQFF. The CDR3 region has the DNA TGTGCCAGCAGCTCCAGGACTAGGGATGAGCAGTTCTTC.

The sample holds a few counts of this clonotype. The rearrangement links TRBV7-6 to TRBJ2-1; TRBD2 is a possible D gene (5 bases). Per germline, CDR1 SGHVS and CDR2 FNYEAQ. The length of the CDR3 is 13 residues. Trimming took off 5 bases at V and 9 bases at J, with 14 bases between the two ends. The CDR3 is CASSPFAAGEQFF. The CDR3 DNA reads TGTGCCAGCAGCCCCTTCGCGGCGGGTGAGCAGTTCTTC.

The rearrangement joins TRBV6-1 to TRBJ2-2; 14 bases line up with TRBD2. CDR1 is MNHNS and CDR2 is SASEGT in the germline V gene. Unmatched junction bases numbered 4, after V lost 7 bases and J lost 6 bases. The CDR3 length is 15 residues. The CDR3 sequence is CASTGLAGGAGELFF. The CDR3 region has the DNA TGTGCCAGCACCGGACTAGCGGGAGGTGCCGGGGAGCTGTTTTTT.

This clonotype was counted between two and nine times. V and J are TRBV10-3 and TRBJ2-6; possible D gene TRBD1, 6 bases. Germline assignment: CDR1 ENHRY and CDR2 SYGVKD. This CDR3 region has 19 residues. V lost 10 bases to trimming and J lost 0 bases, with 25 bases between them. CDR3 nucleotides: TGTGCCACCCGAAAAACGGACAGTGACCCAATCTCTGGGGCCAACGTCCTGACTTTC. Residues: CATRKTDSDPISGANVLTF.

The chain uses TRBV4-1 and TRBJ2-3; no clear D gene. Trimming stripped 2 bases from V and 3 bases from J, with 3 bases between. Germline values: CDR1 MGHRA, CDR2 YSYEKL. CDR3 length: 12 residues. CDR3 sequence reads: CASSQITDTQYF. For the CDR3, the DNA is TGCGCCAGCAGCCAAATTACAGATACGCAGTATTTT.

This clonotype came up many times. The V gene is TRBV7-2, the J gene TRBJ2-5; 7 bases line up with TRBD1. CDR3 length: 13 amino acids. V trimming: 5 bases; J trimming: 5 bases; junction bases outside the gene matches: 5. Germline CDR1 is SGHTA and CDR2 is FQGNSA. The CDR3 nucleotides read TGTGCCAGCAGCCGACAGGGTCGGGAGACCCAGTACTTC. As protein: CASSRQGRETQYF.

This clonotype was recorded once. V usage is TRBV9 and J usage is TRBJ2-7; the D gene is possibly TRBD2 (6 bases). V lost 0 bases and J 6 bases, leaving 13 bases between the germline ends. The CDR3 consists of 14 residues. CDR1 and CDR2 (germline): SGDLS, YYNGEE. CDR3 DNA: TGTGCCAGCAGCGTAGATGGCGGGACGATCGAGCAGTACTTC. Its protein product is CASSVDGGTIEQYF.

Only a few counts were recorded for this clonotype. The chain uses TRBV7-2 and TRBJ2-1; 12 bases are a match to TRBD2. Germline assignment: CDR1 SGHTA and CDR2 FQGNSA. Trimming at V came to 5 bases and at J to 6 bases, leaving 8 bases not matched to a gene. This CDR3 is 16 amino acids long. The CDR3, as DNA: TGTGCCAGCAGCCTTTATGCGACTAGCGGGAGCAATGAGCAGTTCTTC. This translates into CASSLYATSGSNEQFF.

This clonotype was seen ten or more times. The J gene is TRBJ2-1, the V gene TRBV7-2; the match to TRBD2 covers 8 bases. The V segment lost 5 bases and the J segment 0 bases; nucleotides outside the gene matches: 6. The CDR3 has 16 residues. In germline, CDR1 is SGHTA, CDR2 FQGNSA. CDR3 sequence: CASSPIAGSSYNEQFF. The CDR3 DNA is TGTGCCAGCAGCCCCATAGCGGGGAGCTCCTACAATGAGCAGTTCTTC.

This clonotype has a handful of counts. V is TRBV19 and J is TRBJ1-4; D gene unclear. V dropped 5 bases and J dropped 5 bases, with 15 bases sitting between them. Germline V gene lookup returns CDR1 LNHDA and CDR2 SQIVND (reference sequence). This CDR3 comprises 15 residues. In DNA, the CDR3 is TGTGCCAGTAGTCCCTCCGGCGGAATAAATGAAAAACTGTTTTTT. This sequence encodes CASSPSGGINEKLFF.

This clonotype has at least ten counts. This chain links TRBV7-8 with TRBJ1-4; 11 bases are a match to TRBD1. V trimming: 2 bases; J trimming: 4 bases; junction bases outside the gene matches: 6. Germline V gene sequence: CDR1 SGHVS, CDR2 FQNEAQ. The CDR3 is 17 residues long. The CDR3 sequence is CASSLTDRGRNNEKLFF. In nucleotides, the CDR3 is TGTGCCAGCAGCTTAACGGACAGGGGGCGAAATAATGAAAAACTGTTTTTT. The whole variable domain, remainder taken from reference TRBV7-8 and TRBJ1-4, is GAGVSQSPRYKVAKRGQDVALRCDPISGHVSLFWYQQALGQGPEFLTYFQNEAQLDKSGLPSDRFFAERPEGSVSTLKIQRTQQEDSAVYLCASSLTDRGRNNEKLFFGSGTQLSVL.

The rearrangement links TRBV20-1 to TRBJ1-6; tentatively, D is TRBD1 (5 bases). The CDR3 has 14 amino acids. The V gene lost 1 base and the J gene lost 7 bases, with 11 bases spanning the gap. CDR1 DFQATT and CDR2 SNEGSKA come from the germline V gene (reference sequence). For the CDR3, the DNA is TGCAGTGCTAGAGCGGGACGTCGAAATTCACCCCTCCACTTT. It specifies CSARAGRRNSPLHF.

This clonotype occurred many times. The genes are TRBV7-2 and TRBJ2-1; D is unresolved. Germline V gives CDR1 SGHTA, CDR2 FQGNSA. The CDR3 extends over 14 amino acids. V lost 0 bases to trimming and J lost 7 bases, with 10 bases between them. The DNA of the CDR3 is TGTGCCAGCAGCTTAGCGTCTGGATTTAATGAGCAGTTCTTC. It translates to CASSLASGFNEQFF.

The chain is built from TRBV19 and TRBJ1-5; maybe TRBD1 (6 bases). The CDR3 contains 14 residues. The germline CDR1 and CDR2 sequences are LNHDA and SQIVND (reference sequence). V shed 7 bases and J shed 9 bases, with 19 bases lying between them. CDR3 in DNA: TGTGCCAGTACCCCTGGGGGGCTGTGGGCGCCCCAGCATTTT. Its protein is CASTPGGLWAPQHF.

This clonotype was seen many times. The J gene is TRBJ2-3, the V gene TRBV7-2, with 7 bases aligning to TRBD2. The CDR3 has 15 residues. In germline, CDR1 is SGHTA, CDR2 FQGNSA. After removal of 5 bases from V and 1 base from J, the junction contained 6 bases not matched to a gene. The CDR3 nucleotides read TGTGCCAGCAGCGCGACTAGCAGACGCACAGATACGCAGTATTTT. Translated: CASSATSRRTDTQYF. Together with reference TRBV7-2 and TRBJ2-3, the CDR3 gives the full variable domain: GAGVSQSPSNKVTEKGKDVELRCDPISGHTALYWYRQSLGQGLEFLIYFQGNSAPDKSGLPSDRFSAERTGGSVSTLTIQRTQQEDSAVYLCASSATSRRTDTQYFGPGTRLTVL.